These 15 T cell receptor beta chains were all obtained from the same sample, sequenced in a study of regulatory T cells in long-lasting Graves disease. Time point indicated: newly diagnosed GD, antithyroid drugs for less than 3 months. Preparation of the TCR library used RNA extracted from PBMCs. Relying on iRepertoire HTBI primers and Arm-PCR of CDR3 regions, the team built TCR beta libraries. TCRdb itself ran the multiplex PCR reads through MiXCR, one entry per CDR3 protein. The table records around 460,000 distinct CDR3 sequences, approximately 14% of them present only once. These data were also filed under a second study, of T cells in Graves' hyperthyroidism and ophthalmopathy.

This specimen consisted of peripheral blood mononuclear cells (PBMCs), obtained at new diagnosis, from a patient treated with antithyroid drugs. The source is a woman between 45 and 60 years old with Graves disease.

The chain combines TRBV9 with TRBJ1-5; 9 nucleotides align to TRBD1. The J segment lost 2 bases and the V segment lost 3 bases, leaving 3 bases of the junction unmatched. This CDR3 comprises 15 residues. Germline V lookup: CDR1 SGDLS, CDR2 YYNGEE. CDR3 loop: CASSATGGGNQPQHF. CDR3 coding DNA: TGTGCCAGCAGCGCGACAGGGGGTGGCAATCAGCCCCAGCATTTT.

At least ten counts were recorded for this clonotype. The V gene is TRBV28, the J gene TRBJ2-7; the match to TRBD1 covers 9 bases. CDR1 MDHEN and CDR2 SYDVKM come from the germline V gene. This CDR3 has 15 residues. Unmatched junction bases numbered 9, after V lost 5 bases and J lost 4 bases. The CDR3 reads CASSQPGTGKYEQYF. CDR3 DNA sequence: TGTGCCAGCAGTCAACCCGGGACAGGGAAATACGAGCAGTACTTC.

This rearrangement joins TRBV20-1 to TRBJ2-7, with D perhaps TRBD2 (6 bases). The V gene's germline CDR1 is DFQATT and CDR2 SNEGSKA (reference sequence). The CDR3 extends over 13 amino acids. V was cut by 6 bases and J by 1 base, with 13 bases left in between. The CDR3 reads CSAPSSGSYEQYF. CDR3 DNA: TGCAGTGCCCCCTCCAGCGGGTCCTACGAGCAGTACTTC.

This clonotype was seen a few times. The CDR3 sequence is CASSVSTTDTQYF. The CDR3 DNA sequence: TGTGCCAGCAGTGTCTCGACCACAGATACGCAGTATTTT. V is TRBV12-3 or TRBV12-4 and J is TRBJ2-3; no clear D gene. CDR3 length: 13 residues. Deletions cut 5 bases from V and 2 bases from J, with 8 bases between.

V and J are TRBV4-1 and TRBJ2-1, with TRBD1 matching 7 bases. J was trimmed by 0 bases and V by 1 base; bases with no gene match: 12. The CDR3 contains 19 residues. Germline CDR1 and CDR2: MGHRA and YSYEKL. The CDR3 loop reads CASSQAHGFRGSSYNEQFF. For the CDR3, the DNA is TGCGCCAGCAGCCAAGCCCACGGTTTCAGGGGGAGCTCCTACAATGAGCAGTTCTTC.

Notes on this clonotype: This likely traces to a read error, being one base from a far larger clone. The CDR3 ends on some other residue instead of the conserved phenylalanine or tryptophan, so this is likely a read error. This chain links TRBV5-8 with TRBJ2-7; TRBD2 matches at 14 bases. In germline, CDR1 is SGHTS, CDR2 YDEGEE. The CDR3 runs to 17 residues. The ends lost 3 bases at V and 4 bases at J; junction bases unmatched: 9. CDR3 sequence (DNA): TGTGCCAGCAGCTCCCGCTCCGGGACTAGCGGGAGATACGAGCAGTACTGC. It yields the protein CASSSRSGTSGRYEQYC.

This clonotype was counted between two and nine times. The chain employs TRBV5-1 and TRBJ2-1; 8 bases match TRBD2. In germline, CDR1 is SGHRS, CDR2 YFSETQ. This CDR3 has 16 residues. Trimming cost V 4 bases and J 9 bases; bases outside gene matches: 15. The CDR3 DNA sequence: TGCGCCAGCAGCCTAGAAGCGGGAGCTGATGGGACTGAGCAGTTCTTC. This encodes CASSLEAGADGTEQFF.

About this clonotype: One base away lies a much larger clone, so this may be a sequencing read error. The CDR3 does not close with the conserved phenylalanine or tryptophan, likely indicating a read error. The rearrangement uses TRBV19 and TRBJ2-3, with 8 bases identical to TRBD1. The germline V gene encodes CDR1 LNHDA and CDR2 SQIVND (reference sequence). This CDR3 contains 15 residues. The junction had 5 bases not matched to a gene; V was cut back by 4 bases and J by 2 bases. In DNA form, the CDR3 reads TGTGCCAGTAGTACCGGACAGGGCCTCACAGATACGCAGTATCTT. As protein: CASSTGQGLTDTQYL.

A note on this clonotype: A much larger clonotype is one base distant, so this may be a read error. This chain uses TRBV6-2 or TRBV6-3 with TRBJ1-5; D perhaps matches TRBD1 (5 bases). The V end lost 0 bases, the J end lost 0 bases, and 18 bases lay between the germline ends. Germline V gene lookup returns CDR1 MNHEY and CDR2 SVGEGT. The CDR3 contains 19 residues. This CDR3 is CASSYSVGRDPYSNQPQHF. The DNA of the CDR3 is TGTGCCAGCAGTTACTCGGTGGGCAGGGACCCGTATAGCAATCAGCCCCAGCATTTT.

The gene calls are TRBV6-1 and TRBJ2-4, with unresolved D. This CDR3 is 15 amino acids long. V lost 5 bases and J 1 base, leaving 12 bases between the germline ends. Germline V gives CDR1 MNHNS, CDR2 SASEGT. CDR3 amino acids: CASSQTGVAKNIQYF. CDR3 sequence (DNA): TGTGCCAGCAGTCAAACTGGGGTGGCCAAAAACATTCAGTACTTC.

In this sample, this clonotype turned up many times. V and J are TRBV7-2 and TRBJ1-1, with D unresolved. Germline CDR1 SGHTA, CDR2 FQGNSA. V lost 2 bases to trimming and J lost 1 base, with 8 bases between them. There are 14 residues in the CDR3. CDR3 sequence (DNA): TGTGCCAGCAGCTTACTTAGCTGGAACACTGAAGCTTTCTTT. Its protein is CASSLLSWNTEAFF.

The chain employs TRBV12-5 and TRBJ2-5, with TRBD1 matching 8 bases. The CDR3 totals 13 residues. CDR1 and CDR2 (germline): LGHNT, FRNRAP. Trimming took 5 bases from V and 5 from J; bases not matched to a gene: 4. The CDR3 here is CASGTGTGETQYF. DNA of the CDR3: TGTGCTAGTGGTACCGGGACAGGCGAGACCCAGTACTTC. Complete variable domain (other parts from reference TRBV12-5 and TRBJ2-5): DARVTQTPRHKVTEMGQEVTMRCQPILGHNTVFWYRQTMMQGLELLAYFRNRAPLDDSGMPKDRFSAEMPDATLATLKIQPSEPRDSAVYFCASGTGTGETQYFGPGTRLLVL.

This clonotype has at least ten counts. The chain carries TRBV28 and TRBJ2-6, with D perhaps matching TRBD2 (6 bases). CDR1 and CDR2 from the germline V gene are MDHEN and SYDVKM. Trimming removed 2 bases from V and 0 bases from J, with 11 bases in between. The CDR3 length is 17 residues. CDR3 in DNA: TGTGCCAGCAGTTTAGGCCAGGGAGGCTCTGGGGCCAACGTCCTGACTTTC. Encoded protein: CASSLGQGGSGANVLTF.

With regard to this clonotype: A much larger clone differs from this one at a single base, so this may be a read error. This likely comes from a read error, as the CDR3 has no conserved phenylalanine or tryptophan at its end. The chain uses TRBV6-2 or TRBV6-3 and TRBJ2-5, with D tentatively TRBD2 (5 bases). V shed 4 bases and J shed 3 bases, with 9 bases lying between them. CDR1 is MNHEY, CDR2 SVGEGT, per germline. This CDR3 contains 13 residues. Here the CDR3 reads CASSFGLKETQYL. The CDR3 DNA follows: TGTGCCAGCAGTTTCGGACTGAAAGAGACCCAGTACCTC.

This clonotype was counted a few times. The chain couples TRBV30 to TRBJ2-7, with TRBD2 matching over 12 bases. The CDR3 contains 15 residues. Germline values: CDR1 GTSNPN, CDR2 SVGIG (reference sequence). V trimming: 3 bases; J trimming: 0 bases; junction bases outside the gene matches: 3. The DNA for the CDR3 is TGTGCCTGGAGACTAGCGGGAGGCCCCTCCTACGAGCAGTACTTC. It codes for CAWRLAGGPSYEQYF.